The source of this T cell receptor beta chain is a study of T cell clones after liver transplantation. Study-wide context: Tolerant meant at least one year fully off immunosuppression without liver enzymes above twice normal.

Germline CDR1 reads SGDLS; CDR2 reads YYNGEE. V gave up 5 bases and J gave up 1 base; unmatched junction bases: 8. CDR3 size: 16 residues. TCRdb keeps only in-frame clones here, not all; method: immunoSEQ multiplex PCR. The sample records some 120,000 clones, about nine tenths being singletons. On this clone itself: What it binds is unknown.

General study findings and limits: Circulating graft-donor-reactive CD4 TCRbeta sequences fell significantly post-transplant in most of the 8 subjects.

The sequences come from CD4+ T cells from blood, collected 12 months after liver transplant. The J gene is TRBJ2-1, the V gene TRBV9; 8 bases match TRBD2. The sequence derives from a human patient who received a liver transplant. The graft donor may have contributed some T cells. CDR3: CASSASSSGSYNEQFF. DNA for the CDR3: TGTGCCAGCAGTGCCTCTTCTAGCGGGTCCTACAATGAGCAGTTCTTC.